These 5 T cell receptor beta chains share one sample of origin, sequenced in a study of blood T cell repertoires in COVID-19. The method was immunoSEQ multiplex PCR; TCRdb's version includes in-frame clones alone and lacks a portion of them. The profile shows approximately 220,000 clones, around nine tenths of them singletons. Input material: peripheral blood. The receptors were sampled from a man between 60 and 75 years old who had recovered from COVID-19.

In nucleotides, the CDR3 is TGCGCCAGCAGCTTACAAACAGGGCCCGACTATGGCTACACCTTC. It specifies CASSLQTGPDYGYTF. V and J are TRBV5-1 and TRBJ1-2; perhaps TRBD1 as D (6 bases). Germline V lookup: CDR1 SGHRS, CDR2 YFSETQ. V was trimmed by 2 bases and J by 3 bases, leaving 14 bases between them. This CDR3 contains 15 residues.

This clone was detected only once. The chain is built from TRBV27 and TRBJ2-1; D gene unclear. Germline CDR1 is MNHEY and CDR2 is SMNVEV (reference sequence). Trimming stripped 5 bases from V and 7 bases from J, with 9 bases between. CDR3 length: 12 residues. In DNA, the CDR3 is TGTGCCAGCAGTCCCCAGTGGAATGAGCAGTTCTTC. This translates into CASSPQWNEQFF.

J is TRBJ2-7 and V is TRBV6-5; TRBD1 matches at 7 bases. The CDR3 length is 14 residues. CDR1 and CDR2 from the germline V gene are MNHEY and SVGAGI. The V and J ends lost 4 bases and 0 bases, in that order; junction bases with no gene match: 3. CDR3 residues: CASSSGQNSYEQYF. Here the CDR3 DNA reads TGTGCCAGCAGTTCGGGACAGAACTCCTACGAGCAGTACTTC.

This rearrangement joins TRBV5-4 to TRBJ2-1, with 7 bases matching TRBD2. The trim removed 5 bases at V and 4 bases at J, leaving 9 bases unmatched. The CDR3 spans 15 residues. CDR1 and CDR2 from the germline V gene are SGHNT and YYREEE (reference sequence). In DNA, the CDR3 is TGTGCCAGCAGAACAGACGGGGGGTCTTACAATGAGCAGTTCTTC. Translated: CASRTDGGSYNEQFF.

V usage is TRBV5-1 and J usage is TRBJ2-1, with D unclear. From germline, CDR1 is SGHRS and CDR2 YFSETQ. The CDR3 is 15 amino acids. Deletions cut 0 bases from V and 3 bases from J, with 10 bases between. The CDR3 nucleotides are TGCGCCAGCAGCTTGGAGCCGAATGGCTACAATGAGCAGTTCTTC. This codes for CASSLEPNGYNEQFF.